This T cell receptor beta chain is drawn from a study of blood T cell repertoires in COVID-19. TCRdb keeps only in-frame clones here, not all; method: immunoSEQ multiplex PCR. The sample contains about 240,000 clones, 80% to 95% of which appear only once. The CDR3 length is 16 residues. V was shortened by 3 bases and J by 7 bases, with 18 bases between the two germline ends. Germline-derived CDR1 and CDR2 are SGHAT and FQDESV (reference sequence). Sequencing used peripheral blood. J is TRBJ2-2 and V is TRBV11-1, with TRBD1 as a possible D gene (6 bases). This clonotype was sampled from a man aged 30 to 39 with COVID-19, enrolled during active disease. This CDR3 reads CASSFGQGLDSGELFF. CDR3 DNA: TGTGCCAGCAGCTTTGGTCAGGGCCTGGACAGCGGGGAGCTGTTTTTT.